This T cell receptor beta chain was recovered during a study of response to subunit inactivated influenza vaccine. Study-wide points: Authors suggested that a seasonal influenza vaccination recruits few new T cells each time.

As for this clonotype: The antigen remains undetermined.

The V and J ends lost 0 bases and 7 bases respectively, with 16 bases between them. Germline V gene lookup returns CDR1 SGHRS and CDR2 YFSETQ. CDR3 length equals 15 residues. TCRdb processed the RT-PCR reads anew with MiXCR; each CDR3 protein has one entry. Here the sample spans more than 450,000 distinct CDR3 sequences, approximately 10% being singletons. The genes are TRBV5-1 and TRBJ2-5; D tentatively reads TRBD1 or TRBD2 (5 bases each). The TCR was taken from a man over 45 who received an inactivated influenza vaccine. The sequencing used PBMCs from blood, collected on the day of vaccination. The CDR3 protein is CASSLAGDPGRTQYF. The CDR3 region has the DNA TGCGCCAGCAGCTTGGCCGGGGACCCCGGACGGACCCAGTACTTC.